The T cell receptor (beta chain) under discussion was sequenced for a study of blood T cell repertoires in COVID-19. Study at large: Samples taken during acute and convalescent COVID-19 were collected in the United States, Italy and Spain. Nucleic acid was either cDNA or gDNA, and it came from T cells, B-cell-depleted T cells, or PBMCs.

Authors' processing steps: Reference gene primer amplification gave estimated nucleated cell counts. Assay used: immunoSEQ multiplex PCR; TCRdb lists only in-frame clones, some missing. D and trimming were read from the DNA, whereas the V and J calls and clone size are those reported in that table. This sample carries hundreds of thousands of clones, over 75% of them seen once, and the ten largest clones take more than 0.55%. The CDR3 sequence is 14 residues long. The ends lost 5 bases at V and 8 bases at J; junction bases unmatched: 11. The germline V gene has CDR1 MDHEN and CDR2 SYDVKM. The gene calls are TRBV28 and TRBJ1-2, with 7 bases that match TRBD1. Sequencing was done on a sample of peripheral blood. The clonotype was recovered from a human donor in a cohort sampled during active COVID-19. In nucleotides, the CDR3 is TGTGCCAGCAGTGCCCCTAGGGGGCGGGGAGGCTACACCTTC. The encoded protein is CASSAPRGRGGYTF.